Each of the 8 T cell receptor beta chains below was sequenced from the same sample in a study of identical twins. In TCRdb, the 5' RACE reads were re-called with MiXCR into one record per CDR3 protein. Among 150,000 or so distinct CDR3 sequences listed, around 3.5% were seen once. The material sequenced was memory T cells sorted from blood. The receptors shown here come from a young man in good health.

This clonotype was seen repeatedly, ten times or more. J is TRBJ1-5 and V is TRBV7-2; TRBD1 might be the D (6 bases). Trimming removed 5 bases at V and 0 bases at J, with 17 bases between. This CDR3 is built from 17 residues. Per germline, CDR1 SGHTA and CDR2 FQGNSA. CDR3: CASSQRAGGGSNQPQHF. DNA for the CDR3: TGTGCCAGCAGCCAGAGAGCGGGGGGCGGTAGCAATCAGCCCCAGCATTTT.

This clonotype was counted at least ten times. The chain links TRBV27 to TRBJ2-7; the D gene is possibly TRBD2 (5 bases). There are 11 residues in the CDR3. V shed 5 bases and J shed 3 bases, with 5 bases lying between them. Germline V gene lookup returns CDR1 MNHEY and CDR2 SMNVEV (reference sequence). In DNA form, the CDR3 reads TGTGCCAGCAGTGACTACTACGAGCAGTACTTC. This encodes CASSDYYEQYF.

Many counts were recorded for this clonotype. The rearrangement joins TRBV7-2 to TRBJ2-4, with a tentative D call TRBD1 (6 bases). This CDR3 has 16 residues. The V gene's germline CDR1 is SGHTA and CDR2 FQGNSA. Trimming removed 6 bases from V and 0 bases from J, with 15 bases in between. Written as DNA, the CDR3 is TGTGCCAGCAGACCAGGACAGCTGCTAGCCAAAAACATTCAGTACTTC. Its protein is CASRPGQLLAKNIQYF.

This clonotype was observed many times. The rearrangement links TRBV19 to TRBJ2-1; D is unresolved. CDR3 length: 16 amino acids. In germline, CDR1 is LNHDA, CDR2 SQIVND (reference sequence). The V gene lost 1 base and the J gene lost 1 base, with 11 bases spanning the gap. The CDR3 DNA reads TGTGCCAGTAGTATAGTACTGGCCTATTCCTACAATGAGCAGTTCTTC. Protein product: CASSIVLAYSYNEQFF.

The genes are TRBV5-1 and TRBJ2-1; tentative D call: TRBD2 (5 bases). Germline-derived CDR1 and CDR2 are SGHRS and YFSETQ. Trimming removed 4 bases at V and 0 bases at J, with 14 bases between. The CDR3 runs to 16 residues. CDR3 coding DNA: TGCGCCAGCAGCCCCGGAGGTTCGAGCTCCTACAATGAGCAGTTCTTC. Protein product: CASSPGGSSSYNEQFF.

This clonotype has a count of ten or more. V and J are TRBV4-1 and TRBJ2-3; 9 positions agree with TRBD2. The CDR3 extends over 17 amino acids. V dropped 0 bases and J dropped 2; count of bases not matched to a gene: 6. CDR1 and CDR2 from the germline V gene are MGHRA and YSYEKL. The CDR3 nucleotides are TGCGCCAGCAGCCAAGACGGAGCGGGAGGCCCCACAGATACGCAGTATTTT. Its translation is CASSQDGAGGPTDTQYF.

This clonotype has only a few counts. V usage is TRBV19 and J usage is TRBJ2-7; 8 positions agree with TRBD1. The CDR3 contains 14 residues. V lost 4 bases, J lost 2 bases, and 4 bases stayed unmatched. Looked up from germline, CDR1 is LNHDA and CDR2 is SQIVND (reference sequence). DNA of the CDR3: TGTGCCAGTAGTAGTCCAGGGGGCACCTACGAGCAGTACTTC. This gives the protein CASSSPGGTYEQYF.

Many counts were recorded for this clonotype. V gene TRBV7-6 combines with J gene TRBJ2-1; no reliable D call. V was clipped by 2 bases and J by 4 bases, with 6 bases between them. This CDR3 has 13 amino acids. The germline CDR1 and CDR2 sequences are SGHVS and FNYEAQ. CDR3 in DNA: TGTGCCAGCAGCTTAAGACGGTACAATGAGCAGTTCTTC. As protein: CASSLRRYNEQFF.